This T cell receptor beta chain originates from a study of cytomegalovirus exposure and HLA in healthy donors. The overall study: Earlier, approximately 190 million T cells were analyzed, and some 120 million unique TCR beta sequences were found among them. Membership in the Caucasian-associated ancestry cluster was found for around 85% of roughly 400 genotyped donors.

Germline assignment: CDR1 MNHNY and CDR2 SVGAGI (reference sequence). The V gene end was trimmed by 6 bases and the J gene end by 6 bases; junction bases not matched to a gene: 2. The length of the CDR3 is 13 residues. This clone was seen a handful of times. The antigen is unknown. Overall study findings and caveats: A cluster of highly shared sequence variants was likely a sequencing artifact. In vitro data verified a few CMV-associated chains as specific for CMV antigens.

The PCR used 60 Vbeta and 13 Jbeta primers. Sequencing was performed with immunoSEQ multiplex PCR; in TCRdb, only in-frame clones are kept and a portion is missing. The table shows some 120,000 clones, with around 81% occurring only once. The receptor's source is a woman in her 30s in good health and CMV-seronegative. The chain employs TRBV6-6 and TRBJ2-7, with 13 bases identical to TRBD2. The sequenced sample was PBMCs. CDR3 sequence: CASSRTSGSEQYF. The DNA of the CDR3 is TGTGCCAGCAGCAGGACTAGCGGGAGCGAGCAGTACTTC.